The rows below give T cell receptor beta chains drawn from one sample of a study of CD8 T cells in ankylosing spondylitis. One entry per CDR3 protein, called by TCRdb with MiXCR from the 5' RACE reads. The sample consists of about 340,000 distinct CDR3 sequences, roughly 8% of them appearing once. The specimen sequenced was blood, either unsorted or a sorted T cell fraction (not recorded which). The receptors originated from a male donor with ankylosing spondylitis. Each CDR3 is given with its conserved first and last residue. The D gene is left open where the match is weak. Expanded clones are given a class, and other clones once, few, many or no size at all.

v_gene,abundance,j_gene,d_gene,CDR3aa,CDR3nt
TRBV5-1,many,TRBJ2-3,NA,CASSTEGTQYF,TGCGCCAGCAGCACTGAGGGTACGCAGTATTTT
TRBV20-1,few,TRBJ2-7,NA,CSVTGYEQYF,TGCAGTGTAACAGGATACGAGCAGTACTTC
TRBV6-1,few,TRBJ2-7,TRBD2,CASSPLAGSYEQYF,TGTGCCAGCAGCCCGCTAGCGGGGTCCTACGAGCAGTACTTC
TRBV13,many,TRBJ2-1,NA,CASSLPRGSNNEQFF,TGTGCCAGCAGCTTACCTAGGGGGTCCAACAATGAGCAGTTCTTC
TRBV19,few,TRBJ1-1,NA,CASSTRQVSFF,TGTGCCAGTAGTACTAGACAGGTCTCTTTCTTT
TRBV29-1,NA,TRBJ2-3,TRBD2,CSVESQRESTDTQYF,TGCAGCGTTGAATCCCAGCGGGAGTCGACAGATACGCAGTATTTT
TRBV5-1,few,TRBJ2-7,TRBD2,CASSQGLAVYEQYF,TGCGCCAGCAGCCAGGGACTAGCGGTCTACGAGCAGTACTTC
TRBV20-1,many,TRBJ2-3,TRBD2,CSASPGLAGVLTQYF,TGCAGTGCTAGCCCTGGACTAGCGGGAGTTCTTACGCAGTATTTT
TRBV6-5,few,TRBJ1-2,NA,CASSWTPWNYGYTF,TGTGCCAGCAGTTGGACACCTTGGAACTATGGCTACACCTTC
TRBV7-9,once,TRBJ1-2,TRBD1,CASSSPDRNNYGYTF,TGTGCCAGCAGCTCCCCGGACAGGAATAACTATGGCTACACCTTC
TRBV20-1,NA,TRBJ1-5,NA,CSASLTDNQPQHF,TGCAGTGCTAGTCTGACGGACAATCAGCCCCAGCATTTT
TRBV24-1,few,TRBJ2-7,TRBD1,CATSDPGQAGSNEQYF,TGTGCCACCAGTGACCCTGGACAGGCAGGTTCCAACGAGCAGTACTTC
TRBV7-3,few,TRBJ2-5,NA,CASSLTAVGGLSQETQYF,TGTGCCAGCAGCTTAACTGCGGTTGGGGGGCTAAGCCAAGAGACCCAGTACTTC
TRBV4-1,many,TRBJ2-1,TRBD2,CASSRLGTSGSMDSYNEQFF,TGCGCCAGCAGCCGGTTAGGGACTAGCGGGAGTATGGACTCCTACAATGAGCAGTTCTTC
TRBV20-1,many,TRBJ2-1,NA,CSARDDQRPYNEQFF,TGCAGTGCTAGAGATGACCAGCGACCCTACAATGAGCAGTTCTTC
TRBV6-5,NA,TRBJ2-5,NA,CASSYSGYQETQYF,TGTGCCAGCAGTTACTCGGGGTACCAAGAGACCCAGTACTTC
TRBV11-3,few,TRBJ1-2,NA,CASSPWTASNYGYTF,TGTGCCAGCAGCCCTTGGACAGCTTCTAACTATGGCTACACCTTC
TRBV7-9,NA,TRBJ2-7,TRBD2,CASSLEGLAYEQYF,TGTGCCAGCAGCTTAGAGGGACTAGCGTACGAGCAGTACTTC
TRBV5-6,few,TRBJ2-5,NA,CASSLVSYETQYF,TGTGCCAGCAGCTTAGTCAGCTACGAGACCCAGTACTTC
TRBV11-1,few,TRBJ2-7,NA,CASSPDYSYEQYF,TGTGCCAGCAGCCCGGACTACTCCTACGAGCAGTACTTC
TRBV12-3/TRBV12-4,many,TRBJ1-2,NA,CASSFRADLYGYTF,TGTGCCAGCAGTTTCCGGGCCGACCTTTACGGCTACACCTTC
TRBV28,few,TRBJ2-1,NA,CASSAPQGNEQFF,TGTGCCAGCAGCGCCCCACAGGGAAATGAGCAGTTCTTC
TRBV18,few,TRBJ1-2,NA,CASSLLADNYGYTF,TGTGCCAGCTCACTTTTAGCAGACAACTATGGCTACACCTTC
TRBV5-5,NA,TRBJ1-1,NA,CASSFGTETEAFF,TGTGCCAGCAGCTTCGGGACTGAAACTGAAGCTTTCTTT
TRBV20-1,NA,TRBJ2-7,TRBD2,CSATSGSLSSYEQYF,TGCAGTGCTACTAGCGGGAGCCTTAGCTCCTACGAGCAGTACTTC
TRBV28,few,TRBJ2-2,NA,CASRVPGDTGELFF,TGTGCCAGCAGGGTTCCTGGGGACACCGGGGAGCTGTTTTTT
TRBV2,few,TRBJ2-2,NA,CASSDGAINTGELFF,TGTGCCAGCAGTGACGGAGCGATCAATACCGGGGAGCTGTTTTTT
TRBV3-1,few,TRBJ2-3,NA,CASSQAASRTDTQYF,TGTGCCAGCAGCCAAGCGGCCAGCCGCACAGATACGCAGTATTTT
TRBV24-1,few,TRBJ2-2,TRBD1,CATSDPGGAVTGELFF,TGTGCCACCAGTGATCCAGGGGGCGCGGTCACCGGGGAGCTGTTTTTT
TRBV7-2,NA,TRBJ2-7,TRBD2,CASSLVPSGSREQYF,TGTGCCAGCAGCTTAGTTCCTAGCGGGAGTCGCGAGCAGTACTTC
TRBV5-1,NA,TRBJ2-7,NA,CASSLGGILSYEQYF,TGCGCCAGCAGCTTGGGGGGGATCCTATCCTACGAGCAGTACTTC
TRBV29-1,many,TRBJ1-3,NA,CSAAGSSSGNTIYF,TGCAGCGCCGCAGGGTCGAGCTCTGGAAACACCATATATTTT
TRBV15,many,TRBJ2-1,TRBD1,CATSAYGTGKWGHYDEQFF,TGTGCCACCAGCGCATACGGGACAGGGAAGTGGGGACATTATGATGAGCAGTTCTTC
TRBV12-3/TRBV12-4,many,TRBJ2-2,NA,CASSLGRIGELFF,TGTGCCAGCAGTTTGGGTCGTATCGGGGAGCTGTTTTTT
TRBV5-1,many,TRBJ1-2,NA,CASRREGSDYGYTF,TGCGCCAGCCGACGGGAGGGTTCCGACTATGGCTACACCTTC
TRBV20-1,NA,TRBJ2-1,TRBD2,CSARGAGGKYNEQFF,TGCAGTGCTAGAGGAGCCGGGGGGAAATACAATGAGCAGTTCTTC
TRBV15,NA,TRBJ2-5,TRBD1,CATSRALYRGATGETQYF,TGTGCCACCAGCAGAGCTCTATACAGGGGCGCTACGGGGGAGACCCAGTACTTC
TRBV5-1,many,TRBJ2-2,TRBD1,CASSRTGTNTGELFF,TGCGCCAGCAGCAGGACAGGGACTAACACCGGGGAGCTGTTTTTT
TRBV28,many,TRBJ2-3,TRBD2,CASSPSTSGYTTDTQYF,TGTGCCAGCAGTCCTTCTACTAGCGGGTACACCACAGATACGCAGTATTTT
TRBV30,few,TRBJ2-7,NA,CAWSGIWSAGSYEQYF,TGTGCCTGGAGCGGGATTTGGTCAGCAGGTTCCTACGAGCAGTACTTC
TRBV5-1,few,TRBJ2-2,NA,CASSLQTANTGELFF,TGCGCCAGCAGCTTACAAACAGCGAACACCGGGGAGCTGTTTTTT
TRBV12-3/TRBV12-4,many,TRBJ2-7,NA,CASSPGTPYEQYF,TGTGCCAGCAGTCCCGGGACCCCTTACGAGCAGTACTTC
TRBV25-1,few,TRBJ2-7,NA,CASSEFGARSYEQYF,TGTGCCAGCAGTGAATTTGGCGCACGGTCCTACGAGCAGTACTTC
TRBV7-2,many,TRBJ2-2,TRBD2,CASSPSGTRNTGELFF,TGTGCCAGCAGCCCGAGCGGGACGAGGAACACCGGGGAGCTGTTTTTT
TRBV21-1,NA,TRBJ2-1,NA,CASSNPKDNEQFF,TGTGCCAGCAGCAACCCGAAGGACAATGAGCAGTTCTTC
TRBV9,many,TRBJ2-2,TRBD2,CASSRLATNTGELFF,TGTGCCAGCAGCCGACTAGCGACCAACACCGGGGAGCTGTTTTTT
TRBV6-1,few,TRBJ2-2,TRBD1,CASNRDSTGELFF,TGTGCCTCTAACCGGGACAGCACCGGGGAGCTGTTTTTT
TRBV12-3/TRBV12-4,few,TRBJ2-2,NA,CASSEIINTGELFF,TGTGCCAGCAGTGAAATCATTAACACCGGGGAGCTGTTTTTT
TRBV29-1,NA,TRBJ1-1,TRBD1,CSVETGGLTEAFF,TGCAGCGTTGAGACAGGGGGCTTAACTGAAGCTTTCTTT
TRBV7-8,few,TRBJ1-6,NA,CASSPRALPNSPLHF,TGTGCCAGCAGCCCGCGGGCCCTCCCAAATTCACCCCTCCACTTT
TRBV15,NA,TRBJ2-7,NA,CATSREKPGDVSYEQYF,TGTGCCACCAGCAGAGAGAAACCTGGGGACGTCTCCTACGAGCAGTACTTC
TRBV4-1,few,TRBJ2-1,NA,CASSQVQGNEQFF,TGCGCCAGCAGCCAAGTACAGGGCAATGAGCAGTTCTTC
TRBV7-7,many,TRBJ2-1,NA,CASSPGDNEQFF,TGTGCCAGCAGCCCGGGCGACAATGAGCAGTTCTTC
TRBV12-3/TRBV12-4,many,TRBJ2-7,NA,CASSRQVDSYEQYF,TGTGCCAGCAGCAGACAGGTAGACTCCTACGAGCAGTACTTC
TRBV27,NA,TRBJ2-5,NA,CASSPTSPIRPQETQYF,TGTGCCAGCAGTCCCACCTCCCCAATCCGGCCGCAAGAGACCCAGTACTTC